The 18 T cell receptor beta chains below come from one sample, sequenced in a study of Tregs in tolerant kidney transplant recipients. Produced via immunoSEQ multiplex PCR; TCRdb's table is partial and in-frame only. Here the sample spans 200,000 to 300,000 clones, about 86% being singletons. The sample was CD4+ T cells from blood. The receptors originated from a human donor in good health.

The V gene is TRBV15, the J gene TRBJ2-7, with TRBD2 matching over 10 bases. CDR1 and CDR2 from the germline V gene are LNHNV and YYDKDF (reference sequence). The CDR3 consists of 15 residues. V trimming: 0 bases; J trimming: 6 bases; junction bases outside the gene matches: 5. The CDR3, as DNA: TGTGCCACCAGCAGAGATCGGGCTAGCGGGGGCGAGCAGTACTTC. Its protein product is CATSRDRASGGEQYF.

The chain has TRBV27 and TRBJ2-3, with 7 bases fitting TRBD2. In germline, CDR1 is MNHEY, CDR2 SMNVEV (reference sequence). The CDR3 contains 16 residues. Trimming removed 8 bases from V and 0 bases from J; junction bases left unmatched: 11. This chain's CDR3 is CASRIKRGLSTDTQYF. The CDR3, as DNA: TGTGCCAGCCGAATCAAGCGGGGCCTTAGCACAGATACGCAGTATTTT.

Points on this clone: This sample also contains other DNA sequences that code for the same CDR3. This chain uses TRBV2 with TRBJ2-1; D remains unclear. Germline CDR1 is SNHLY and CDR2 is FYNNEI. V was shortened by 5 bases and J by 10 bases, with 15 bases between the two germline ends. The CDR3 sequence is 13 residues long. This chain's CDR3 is CASSLRTIGEQFF. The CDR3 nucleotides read TGTGCCAGCAGTCTCCGGACGATCGGCGAGCAGTTCTTC.

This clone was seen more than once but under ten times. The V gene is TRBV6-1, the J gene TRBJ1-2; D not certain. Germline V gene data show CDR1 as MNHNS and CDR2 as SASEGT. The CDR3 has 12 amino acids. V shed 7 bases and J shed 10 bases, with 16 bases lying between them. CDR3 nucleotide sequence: TGTGCCAGCACACCGGGCGTGTGGGACTACACCTTC. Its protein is CASTPGVWDYTF.

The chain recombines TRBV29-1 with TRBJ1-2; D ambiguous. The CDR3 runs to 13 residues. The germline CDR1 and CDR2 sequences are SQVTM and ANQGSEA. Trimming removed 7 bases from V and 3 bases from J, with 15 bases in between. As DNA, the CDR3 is TGCAGCGCCCGACTGGGAGACTACTATGGCTACACCTTC. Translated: CSARLGDYYGYTF.

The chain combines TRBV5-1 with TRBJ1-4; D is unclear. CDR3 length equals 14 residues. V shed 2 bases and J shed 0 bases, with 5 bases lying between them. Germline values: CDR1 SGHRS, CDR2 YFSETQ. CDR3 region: CASSFSTTNEKLFF. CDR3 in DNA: TGCGCCAGCAGCTTTTCCACAACTAATGAAAAACTGTTTTTT.

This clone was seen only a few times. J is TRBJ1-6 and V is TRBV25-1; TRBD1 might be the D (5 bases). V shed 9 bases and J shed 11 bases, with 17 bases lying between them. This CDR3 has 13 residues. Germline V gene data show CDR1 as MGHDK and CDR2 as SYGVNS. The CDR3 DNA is TGTGCCAGTGTACGGGGCGAGTTTGCACCCCTCCACTTT. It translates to CASVRGEFAPLHF.

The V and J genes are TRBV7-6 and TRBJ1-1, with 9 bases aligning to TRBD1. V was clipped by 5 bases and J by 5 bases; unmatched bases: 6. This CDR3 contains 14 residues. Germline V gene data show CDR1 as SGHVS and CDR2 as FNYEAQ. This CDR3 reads CASSPQGARTEAFF. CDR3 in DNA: TGTGCCAGCAGCCCACAGGGGGCGAGAACTGAAGCTTTCTTT.

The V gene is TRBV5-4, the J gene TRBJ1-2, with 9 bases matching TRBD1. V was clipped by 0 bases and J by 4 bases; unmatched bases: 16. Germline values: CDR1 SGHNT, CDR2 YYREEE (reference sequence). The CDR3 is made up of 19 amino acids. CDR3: CASSLGGGTGNVRSYGYTF. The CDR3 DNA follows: TGTGCCAGCAGCTTGGGCGGCGGGACAGGGAATGTCCGTAGCTATGGCTACACCTTC.

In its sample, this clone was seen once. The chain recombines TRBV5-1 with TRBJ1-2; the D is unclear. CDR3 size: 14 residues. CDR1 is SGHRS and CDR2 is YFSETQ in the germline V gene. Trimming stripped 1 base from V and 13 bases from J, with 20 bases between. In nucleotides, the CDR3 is TGCGCCAGCAGCTTGTCGGGGAAGGGTCCTCAATCCACCTTC. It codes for CASSLSGKGPQSTF.

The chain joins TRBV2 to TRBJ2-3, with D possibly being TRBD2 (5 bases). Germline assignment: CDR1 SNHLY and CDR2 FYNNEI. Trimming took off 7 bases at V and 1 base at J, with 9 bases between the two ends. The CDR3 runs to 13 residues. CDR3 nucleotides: TGTGCCAGCACTTTGCGGGGCACAGATACGCAGTATTTT. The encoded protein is CASTLRGTDTQYF.

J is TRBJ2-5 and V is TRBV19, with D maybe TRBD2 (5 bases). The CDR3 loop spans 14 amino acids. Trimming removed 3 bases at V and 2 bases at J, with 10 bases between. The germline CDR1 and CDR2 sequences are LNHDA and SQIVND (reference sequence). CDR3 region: CASSIIRDQETQYF. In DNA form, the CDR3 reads TGTGCCAGTAGTATCATCCGGGATCAAGAGACCCAGTACTTC.

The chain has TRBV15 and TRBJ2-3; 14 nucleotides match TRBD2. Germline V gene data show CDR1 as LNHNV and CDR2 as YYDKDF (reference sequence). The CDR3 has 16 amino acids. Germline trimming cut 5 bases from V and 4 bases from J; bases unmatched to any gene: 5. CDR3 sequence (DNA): TGTGCCACCAGCCGGCGGACTAGCGGGAGGTCAGATACGCAGTATTTT. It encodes CATSRRTSGRSDTQYF. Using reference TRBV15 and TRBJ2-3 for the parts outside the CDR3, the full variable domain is DAMVIQNPRYQVTQFGKPVTLSCSQTLNHNVMYWYQQKSSQAPKLLFHYYDKDFNNEADTPDNFQSRRPNTSFCFLDIRSPGLGDTAMYLCATSRRTSGRSDTQYFGPGTRLTVL.

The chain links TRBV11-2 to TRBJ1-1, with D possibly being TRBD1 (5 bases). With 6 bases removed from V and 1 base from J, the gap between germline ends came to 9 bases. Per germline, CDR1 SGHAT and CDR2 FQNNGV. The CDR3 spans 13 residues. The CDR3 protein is CASRLQANTEAFF. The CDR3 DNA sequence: TGTGCCAGCAGGTTACAGGCGAACACTGAAGCTTTCTTT.

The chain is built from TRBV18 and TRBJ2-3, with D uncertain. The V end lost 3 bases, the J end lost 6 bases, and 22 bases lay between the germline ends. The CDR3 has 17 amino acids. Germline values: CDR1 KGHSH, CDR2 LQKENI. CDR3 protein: CASSPQLGRTLHDTQYF. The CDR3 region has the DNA TGTGCCAGCTCACCCCAACTGGGCCGGACGCTCCACGATACGCAGTATTTT.

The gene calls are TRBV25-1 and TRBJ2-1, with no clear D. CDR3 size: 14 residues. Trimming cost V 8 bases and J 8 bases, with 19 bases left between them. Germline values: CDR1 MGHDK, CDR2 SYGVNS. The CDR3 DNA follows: TGTGCCAGCCAAACCGGCAGTATGTGGGATGAGCAGTTCTTC. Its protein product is CASQTGSMWDEQFF.

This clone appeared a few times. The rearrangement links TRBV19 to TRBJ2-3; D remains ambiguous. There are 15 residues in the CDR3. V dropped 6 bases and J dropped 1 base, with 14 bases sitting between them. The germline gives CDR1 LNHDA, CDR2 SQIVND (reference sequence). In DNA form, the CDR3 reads TGTGCCAGTAGCACACTTGGCCCTGGCACAGATACGCAGTATTTT. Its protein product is CASSTLGPGTDTQYF.

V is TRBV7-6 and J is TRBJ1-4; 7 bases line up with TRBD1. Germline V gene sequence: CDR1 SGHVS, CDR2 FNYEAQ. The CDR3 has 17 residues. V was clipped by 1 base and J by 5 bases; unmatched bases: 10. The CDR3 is CASSLVPPQGGNEKLFF. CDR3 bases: TGTGCCAGCAGCTTAGTCCCACCTCAGGGGGGGAATGAAAAACTGTTTTTT.